The 23 T cell receptor beta chains below were found in one sample sequenced in a study of blood T cell repertoires in COVID-19 (TCRdb year 2020). The library was made by the immunoSEQ multiplex PCR assay. The source is immuneACCESS, and TCRdb retained only in-frame sequences with V and J called. Part of the clones is not carried over; for the studies checked, unresolved V genes explain less than half of this, and the remainder is unexplained. The sample table records about 110,000 clones; approximately 84% of these occur just once. The ten biggest clones cover approximately 7% of the sample. The sequencing sample was made of peripheral blood. Receptor source: a woman in her forties or fifties with acute or convalescent COVID-19.

The V gene is TRBV7-3, the J gene TRBJ2-1; 8 nucleotides agree with TRBD2. Per germline, CDR1 SGHTA and CDR2 FQGTGA. The CDR3 has 18 residues. V was clipped by 2 bases and J by 1 base; unmatched bases: 10. Written as DNA, the CDR3 is TGTGCCAGCAGCTTACAAGGACGGGGGGGCCAATCCTACAATGAGCAGTTCTTC. This sequence encodes CASSLQGRGGQSYNEQFF. The full variable domain, completed using reference TRBV7-3 and TRBJ2-1, is GAGVSQTPSNKVTEKGKYVELRCDPISGHTALYWYRQSLGQGPEFLIYFQGTGAADDSGLPNDRFFAVRPEGSVSTLKIQRTERGDSAVYLCASSLQGRGGQSYNEQFFGPGTRLTVL.

The chain recombines TRBV5-1 with TRBJ2-7, with D possibly being TRBD1 (5 bases). The CDR3 contains 15 residues. V was clipped by 4 bases and J by 3 bases, with 17 bases between them. Germline V lookup: CDR1 SGHRS, CDR2 YFSETQ. The CDR3 region is CASSPGAGIGYEQYF. CDR3 in DNA: TGCGCCAGCAGCCCTGGAGCAGGGATAGGCTACGAGCAGTACTTC.

V usage is TRBV29-1 and J usage is TRBJ1-5, with D possibly matching TRBD1 (5 bases). Trimming left V 8 bases short and J 7 bases short, with 21 bases between. This CDR3 has 14 amino acids. Germline CDR1 SQVTM, CDR2 ANQGSEA. DNA for the CDR3: TGCAGCCCACAAAGTCGGGCGGGGGGACAGCCCCAGCATTTT. Translation gives CSPQSRAGGQPQHF.

This clone is a singleton in its sample. The CDR3 DNA is TGTGCCAGCAGCCCCGGACAGGGAGCCCCTAATTACGAGCAGTACTTC. This translates into CASSPGQGAPNYEQYF. V usage is TRBV3-1 (or the pseudogene TRBV3-2) and J usage is TRBJ2-7, with 8 bases aligning to TRBD1. This CDR3 has 16 amino acids. Germline V gene lookup returns CDR1 LGHDT and CDR2 YNNKEL (reference sequence). V trimming: 4 bases; J trimming: 4 bases; junction bases outside the gene matches: 12.

The V and J genes are TRBV30 and TRBJ2-2; D not certain. The CDR3 has 13 residues. V lost 0 bases, J lost 5 bases, and 7 bases lay in between. Per the germline V gene, CDR1 is GTSNPN and CDR2 is SVGIG (reference sequence). CDR3 sequence reads: CAWSVLNTGELFF. The CDR3 DNA reads as TGTGCCTGGAGTGTACTGAATACCGGGGAGCTGTTTTTT.

This sequence joins TRBV2 and TRBJ2-3, with D possibly matching TRBD1 (5 bases). CDR3 length: 16 residues. Looked up from germline, CDR1 is SNHLY and CDR2 is FYNNEI. Trimming stripped 2 bases from V and 2 bases from J, with 14 bases between. CDR3 amino acids: CASSEQGALPTDTQYF. The CDR3 bases are TGTGCCAGCAGTGAACAAGGGGCCCTTCCCACAGATACGCAGTATTTT. Full variable domain (rest looked up from reference TRBV2 and TRBJ2-3): EPEVTQTPSHQVTQMGQEVILRCVPISNHLYFYWYRQILGQKVEFLVSFYNNEISEKSEIFDDQFSVERPDGSNFTLKIRSTKLEDSAMYFCASSEQGALPTDTQYFGPGTRLTVL.

The chain couples TRBV7-9 to TRBJ1-1, with D uncertain. Trimming removed 6 bases from V and 0 bases from J, with 11 bases in between. Per the germline V gene, CDR1 is SEHNR and CDR2 is FQNEAQ (reference sequence). The CDR3 contains 14 residues. In DNA form, the CDR3 reads TGTGCCAGCAGACGCACAGAGATGAACACTGAAGCTTTCTTT. The encoded protein is CASRRTEMNTEAFF.

This clone was seen a single time. The chain has TRBV3-1 (or the pseudogene TRBV3-2) and TRBJ1-2; D is unresolved. This CDR3 spans 14 amino acids. Germline V gene sequence: CDR1 LGHDT, CDR2 YNNKEL (reference sequence). The V and J ends lost 0 bases and 3 bases respectively, with 8 bases between them. The CDR3 loop reads CASSQDLAHYGYTF. The CDR3 DNA reads as TGTGCCAGCAGCCAAGATTTAGCCCACTATGGCTACACCTTC.

The chain is built from TRBV18 and TRBJ2-2; D ambiguous. V lost 2 bases to trimming and J lost 1 base, with 8 bases between them. The germline CDR1 and CDR2 sequences are KGHSH and LQKENI. The CDR3 totals 15 residues. The CDR3 loop reads CASSPNPGNTGELFF. As DNA, the CDR3 is TGTGCCAGCTCACCAAATCCAGGGAACACCGGGGAGCTGTTTTTT.

V usage is TRBV5-1 and J usage is TRBJ2-3, with TRBD1 matching over 9 bases. Trimming cost V 3 bases and J 6 bases; bases outside gene matches: 8. The CDR3 runs 15 residues. The germline gives CDR1 SGHRS, CDR2 YFSETQ. This chain's CDR3 is CASSSQGAGLDTQYF. The CDR3 DNA sequence: TGCGCCAGCAGCTCACAGGGGGCGGGTCTGGATACGCAGTATTTT.

This rearrangement joins TRBV6-1 to TRBJ1-1; D is unresolved. This CDR3 is 15 amino acids long. Trimming removed 0 bases from V and 8 bases from J, with 16 bases in between. Germline V CDR1 and CDR2: MNHNS, SASEGT. The chain's CDR3 is CASSEAFDRAGEAFF. CDR3 in DNA: TGTGCCAGCAGTGAAGCTTTTGACCGTGCGGGGGAAGCTTTCTTT.

The chain combines TRBV10-2 with TRBJ1-1; TRBD1 might be the D (6 bases). Trimming cost V 7 bases and J 4 bases, with 19 bases left between them. Germline-derived CDR1 and CDR2 are WSHSY and SAAADI. There are 15 residues in the CDR3. The CDR3 here is CASTHHRALRTEAFF. CDR3 DNA: TGCGCCAGCACTCACCACAGGGCCTTGCGCACTGAAGCTTTCTTT.

The CDR3 is CASSSQGATYYETQYF. The CDR3 bases are TGCGCCAGCAGCTCACAGGGGGCAACGTACTATGAGACCCAGTACTTC. V usage is TRBV5-1 and J usage is TRBJ2-5, with 9 positions matching TRBD1. Per germline, CDR1 SGHRS and CDR2 YFSETQ. J gave up 5 bases and V 3 bases, and 11 bases lay outside the gene matches. The CDR3 is 16 residues long.

The rearrangement links TRBV18 to TRBJ1-5; weak D call: TRBD1 (6 bases). CDR3 length equals 15 residues. Germline CDR1 and CDR2: KGHSH and LQKENI. With 6 bases removed from V and 6 bases from J, the gap between germline ends came to 18 bases. The CDR3 protein is CASSTLAGEGQPQHF. DNA of the CDR3: TGTGCCAGCTCGACCCTAGCAGGGGAAGGTCAGCCCCAGCATTTT.

The chain employs TRBV19 and TRBJ1-1, with D possibly matching TRBD1 (6 bases). V lost 6 bases, J lost 2 bases, and 13 bases lay in between. The CDR3 contains 14 residues. From germline, CDR1 is LNHDA and CDR2 SQIVND (reference sequence). DNA of the CDR3: TGTGCCAGTAGATATTGGACAGAAAACACTGAAGCTTTCTTT. Translating gives CASRYWTENTEAFF. Complete variable domain (other parts from reference TRBV19 and TRBJ1-1): DGGITQSPKYLFRKEGQNVTLSCEQNLNHDAMYWYRQDPGQGLRLIYYSQIVNDFQKGDIAEGYSVSREKKESFPLTVTSAQKNPTAFYLCASRYWTENTEAFFGQGTRLTVV.

The chain joins TRBV6-2 or TRBV6-3 to TRBJ1-2; D is ambiguous. The V gene lost 6 bases and the J gene lost 4 bases, with 9 bases spanning the gap. This CDR3 has 12 amino acids. CDR1 MNHEY and CDR2 SVGEGT come from the germline V gene. As DNA, the CDR3 is TGTGCCAGCAGCTTGGAGGTCTATGGCTACACCTTC. Translated, it gives CASSLEVYGYTF.

The chain joins TRBV3-1 (or the pseudogene TRBV3-2) to TRBJ2-7, with TRBD1 identical over 11 bases. Trimming removed 8 bases from V and 4 bases from J; junction bases left unmatched: 4. The V gene's germline CDR1 is LGHDT and CDR2 YNNKEL (reference sequence). The CDR3 contains 13 residues. DNA of the CDR3: TGTGCCAGCGGGACAGGGGGTAGATACGAGCAGTACTTC. Amino acid sequence: CASGTGGRYEQYF.

The chain uses TRBV28 and TRBJ2-3, with D possibly being TRBD1 (6 bases). Germline values: CDR1 MDHEN, CDR2 SYDVKM. With 4 bases removed from V and 3 bases from J, the gap between germline ends came to 14 bases. The CDR3 length is 15 residues. This CDR3 is CASSSGDGLTDTQYF. The DNA for the CDR3 is TGTGCCAGCAGTTCAGGGGACGGATTAACAGATACGCAGTATTTT.

Concerning this clone itself: The germline gene is not matched at one end of the junction; a read error may be the cause. The V gene is TRBV6-5, the J gene TRBJ2-4, with TRBD1 matching 7 bases. Germline CDR1 is MNHEY and CDR2 is SVGAGI. CDR3 size: 15 residues. CDR3 DNA sequence: TGTGCCAGCAGATCAGGAAAATCGCCGGGACAGCTATGGGACTTC. Translating it yields CASRSGKSPGQLWDF.

The CDR3 nucleotides are TGTGCCAGCTCACGGGCGGGGGCTAATGAAAAACTGTTTTTT. Encoded protein: CASSRAGANEKLFF. This chain connects TRBV18 to TRBJ1-4, with D tentatively TRBD1 (5 bases). The V gene lost 4 bases and the J gene lost 3 bases, with 9 bases spanning the gap. Per the germline V gene, CDR1 is KGHSH and CDR2 is LQKENI. There are 14 residues in the CDR3.

V and J are TRBV3-1 (or the pseudogene TRBV3-2) and TRBJ1-1; TRBD1 matches 7 bases. The CDR3 extends over 14 amino acids. Germline CDR1 and CDR2: LGHDT and YNNKEL (reference sequence). V was pared by 1 base and J by 4 bases, with 3 bases of the junction left unmatched. The CDR3 here is CASSQGAGGTEAFF. The CDR3 DNA sequence: TGTGCCAGCAGCCAAGGCGCAGGGGGCACTGAAGCTTTCTTT.

The CDR3 DNA sequence: TGTGCCTGGAGACATCCGGGACAGGGGTTTGGCTACACCTTC. Protein: CAWRHPGQGFGYTF. The rearrangement joins TRBV30 to TRBJ1-2; 10 nucleotides match TRBD1. CDR1 and CDR2 (germline): GTSNPN, SVGIG (reference sequence). This CDR3 has 14 residues. V shed 3 bases, J shed 7 bases, and the junction held 8 bases outside the gene matches. Complete variable domain (other parts from reference TRBV30 and TRBJ1-2): SQTIHQWPATLVQPVGSPLSLECTVEGTSNPNLYWYRQAAGRGLQLLFYSVGIGQISSEVPQNLSASRPQDRQFILSSKKLLLSDSGFYLCAWRHPGQGFGYTFGSGTRLTVV.

This chain uses TRBV5-6 with TRBJ1-2; D is uncertain. Germline-derived CDR1 and CDR2 are SGHDT and YYEEEE. This CDR3 comprises 14 residues. V lost 0 bases and J 4 bases, leaving 10 bases between the germline ends. CDR3 in amino acids: CASSLERRGYGYTF. CDR3 coding DNA: TGTGCCAGCAGCTTGGAGAGACGGGGCTATGGCTACACCTTC. Supplemented by reference TRBV5-6 and TRBJ1-2, the full variable domain reads DAGVTQSPTHLIKTRGQQVTLRCSPKSGHDTVSWYQQALGQGPQFIFQYYEEEERQRGNFPDRFSGHQFPNYSSELNVNALLLGDSALYLCASSLERRGYGYTFGSGTRLTVV.